This entry is about one T cell receptor beta chain. Using immunoSEQ multiplex PCR, the repertoire was profiled, and TCRdb retains in-frame clones only, with some absent. The sample has over 250,000 clones; roughly nine tenths are singletons. The sample comes from a study of blood T cell repertoires in COVID-19. Germline loops: CDR1 LNHDA, CDR2 SQIVND (reference sequence). V lost 6 bases, J lost 5 bases, and 9 bases stayed unmatched. There are 17 residues in the CDR3. The sample comprised peripheral blood. This sequence originates from a man aged 60 to 75 who had recovered from COVID-19. This sequence joins TRBV19 and TRBJ2-3; 15 bases match TRBD2. The CDR3 loop is CASRTGLAGGTGDTQYF. The CDR3 region has the DNA TGTGCCAGTAGAACGGGACTAGCGGGGGGAACTGGAGATACGCAGTATTTT.